The clone carrying this TCR beta chain occurred many times. Its specificity is not known. The library attached unique molecular identifiers to individual cDNA molecules. TCRdb redid the calling of the RACE reads with MiXCR, one entry per CDR3 protein. This sample has more than 80,000 distinct CDR3 sequences, with 9.5% to 14% found just once. These data come from a study of human T cells and chemical hapten exposure. Findings and caveats of the study: Among TCRs, those above 1 in 1000 frequency were unaffected by DPC sensitization.

The sample's time point: pre-sensitization, week 0. Documented treatment: therapeutic diphenylcyclopropenone sensitization with weekly scalp DPC. The sample here was whole blood, taken in connection with sensitization to the hapten diphenylcyclopropenone (DPC). This receptor was identified in a woman aged 60-75 years with alopecia areata. Some clones in this sample may be carry-over from other donors' samples.

The CDR3 region is CASSRRQGGNTEAFF. The CDR3 region has the DNA TGTGCCAGCAGCCGTCGGCAGGGGGGGAACACTGAAGCTTTCTTT. The chain combines TRBV12-3 or TRBV12-4 with TRBJ1-1; TRBD1 aligns across 7 bases. Trimming at V came to 6 bases and at J to 1 base, leaving 8 bases not matched to a gene. The CDR3 spans 15 residues.